The next 32 T cell receptor beta chains were all read from a single sample in a study of cytomegalovirus exposure and HLA in healthy donors. The PCR had 60 Vbeta and 13 Jbeta primers. Profiled with immunoSEQ multiplex PCR; TCRdb holds only in-frame clones, not every one. This table has 100,000 to 130,000 clones, around 80% appearing once. The sequenced sample was PBMCs. The receptors originated from a man aged 25 to 40 in good health and CMV-seropositive.

The chain has TRBV27 and TRBJ2-5; 7 nucleotides agree with TRBD2. Germline V gives CDR1 MNHEY, CDR2 SMNVEV (reference sequence). V shed 0 bases and J 5 bases; nucleotides not matched to a gene: 9. This CDR3 is 16 amino acids long. The CDR3 here is CASSLSNRGVWETQYF. The CDR3 region has the DNA TGTGCCAGCAGTTTATCGAATCGGGGGGTCTGGGAGACCCAGTACTTC.

The count of this clone is one. V usage is TRBV6-1 and J usage is TRBJ1-2; 7 bases fit TRBD1. The CDR3 loop spans 14 amino acids. J gave up 8 bases and V 5 bases, and 11 bases lay outside the gene matches. The germline V gene has CDR1 MNHNS and CDR2 SASEGT. The CDR3 sequence: CASSPSTTGKGYTF. The CDR3 DNA follows: TGTGCCAGCAGTCCTAGTACGACAGGGAAAGGCTACACCTTC.

This chain links TRBV18 with TRBJ2-5, with 9 bases fitting TRBD2. The germline CDR1 and CDR2 sequences are KGHSH and LQKENI. V was clipped by 1 base and J by 5 bases; unmatched bases: 8. The CDR3 sequence is 16 residues long. The DNA for the CDR3 is TGTGCCAGCTCACCACGCTCTAGCGGGGTCGGGGAGACCCAGTACTTC. Translating gives CASSPRSSGVGETQYF.

This sequence joins TRBV18 and TRBJ1-1; D may be TRBD1 (5 bases). The germline V gene has CDR1 KGHSH and CDR2 LQKENI. The CDR3 contains 13 residues. Trimming pared 5 bases from V and 1 base from J, leaving 8 bases between. CDR3 in DNA: TGTGCCAGCTCATCCGGACAGAACACTGAAGCTTTCTTT. This gives the protein CASSSGQNTEAFF.

The chain has TRBV6-4 and TRBJ1-5; 7 bases fit TRBD1. CDR3 size: 19 residues. Germline CDR1 and CDR2: MRHNA and SNTAGT. V lost 9 bases and J lost 0; bases outside the gene matches: 20. CDR3 coding DNA: TGTGCCAGAACCAAGACCCGGGACAGAAACACCAATAGCAATCAGCCCCAGCATTTT. As protein: CARTKTRDRNTNSNQPQHF.

The rearrangement joins TRBV15 to TRBJ2-7; 9 positions agree with TRBD1. The CDR3 runs 15 residues. V was pared by 1 base and J by 2 bases, with 3 bases of the junction left unmatched. Germline assignment: CDR1 LNHNV and CDR2 YYDKDF (reference sequence). For the CDR3, the DNA is TGTGCCACCAGCAGAGGGGGACAGGGAGCCTACGAGCAGTACTTC. Translating it yields CATSRGGQGAYEQYF.

The V gene is TRBV5-1, the J gene TRBJ2-5; D perhaps matches TRBD2 (6 bases). CDR1 is SGHRS and CDR2 is YFSETQ in the germline V gene. V lost 4 bases, J lost 2 bases, and 12 bases lay in between. This CDR3 contains 14 residues. The CDR3 sequence is CASSPGTVQETQYF. CDR3 bases: TGCGCCAGCAGCCCTGGGACTGTTCAAGAGACCCAGTACTTC. Using reference TRBV5-1 and TRBJ2-5 for the parts outside the CDR3, the full variable domain is KAGVTQTPRYLIKTRGQQVTLSCSPISGHRSVSWYQQTPGQGLQFLFEYFSETQRNKGNFPGRFSGRQFSNSRSEMNVSTLELGDSALYLCASSPGTVQETQYFGPGTRLLVL.

This chain uses TRBV7-8 with TRBJ2-2; no clear D. The CDR3 is 15 amino acids. Trimming took 5 bases from V and 2 from J, leaving 12 bases between them. CDR1 is SGHVS and CDR2 is FQNEAQ in the germline V gene. The chain's CDR3 is CASSENLKNTGELFF. CDR3 in DNA: TGTGCCAGCAGCGAGAACCTGAAAAACACCGGGGAGCTGTTTTTT. The full variable domain, in which reference TRBV7-8 and TRBJ2-2 provide the parts outside the CDR3, is GAGVSQSPRYKVAKRGQDVALRCDPISGHVSLFWYQQALGQGPEFLTYFQNEAQLDKSGLPSDRFFAERPEGSVSTLKIQRTQQEDSAVYLCASSENLKNTGELFFGEGSRLTVL.

The CDR3, as DNA: TGTGCCAGCAGTACGGGGGGTTTTCATGAAGCTTTCTTT. This codes for CASSTGGFHEAFF. The rearrangement uses TRBV25-1 and TRBJ1-1; D possibly corresponds to TRBD1 (5 bases). Per germline, CDR1 MGHDK and CDR2 SYGVNS. The CDR3 has 13 amino acids. Trimming took 5 bases from V and 7 from J, leaving 14 bases between them.

V gene TRBV6-1 combines with J gene TRBJ2-7; the D gene is possibly TRBD1 (5 bases). Germline assignment: CDR1 MNHNS and CDR2 SASEGT. V lost 7 bases to trimming and J lost 3 bases, with 19 bases between them. This CDR3 spans 15 amino acids. The chain's CDR3 is CASIPSRGFFYEQYF. For the CDR3, the DNA is TGTGCCAGCATCCCATCTAGGGGATTCTTCTACGAGCAGTACTTC.

The V call is TRBV5-8, the J call TRBJ1-1, with a possible D match to TRBD1 (6 bases). Germline values: CDR1 SGHTS, CDR2 YDEGEE. The ends were cut back, 2 bases at V and 3 bases at J, with 14 bases in the middle. The CDR3 loop spans 15 amino acids. CDR3 sequence: CASSLTGSVYTEAFF. CDR3 DNA: TGTGCCAGCAGCTTAACAGGGTCAGTGTACACTGAAGCTTTCTTT. Based on the CDR3 plus reference TRBV5-8 and TRBJ1-1, the full variable domain is EAGVTQSPTHLIKTRGQQATLRCSPISGHTSVYWYQQALGLGLQFLLWYDEGEERNRGNFPPRFSGRQFPNYSSELNVNALELEDSALYLCASSLTGSVYTEAFFGQGTRLTVV.

V usage is TRBV2 and J usage is TRBJ1-6, with TRBD1 matching over 7 bases. CDR3 length equals 16 residues. Trimming took 5 bases from V and 4 from J; bases not matched to a gene: 8. The V gene's germline CDR1 is SNHLY and CDR2 FYNNEI. CDR3 loop: CASSPGTDPYNSPLHF. The CDR3 bases are TGTGCCAGCAGTCCCGGGACAGACCCGTATAATTCACCCCTCCACTTT.

The chain uses TRBV19 and TRBJ2-3; D perhaps matches TRBD1 (6 bases). V shed 4 bases and J shed 3 bases, with 14 bases lying between them. Germline values: CDR1 LNHDA, CDR2 SQIVND (reference sequence). This CDR3 has 15 amino acids. Here the CDR3 DNA reads TGTGCCAGTAGTACCATTTCCCAGGGGACAGATACGCAGTATTTT. This codes for CASSTISQGTDTQYF.

The chain couples TRBV15 to TRBJ1-5, with D unclear. CDR1 is LNHNV and CDR2 is YYDKDF in the germline V gene (reference sequence). V was cut by 5 bases and J by 3 bases, with 5 bases left in between. The CDR3 is 12 amino acids. CDR3 sequence: CATSAYNQPQHF. For the CDR3, the DNA is TGTGCCACCAGCGCCTACAATCAGCCCCAGCATTTT.

J is TRBJ2-7 and V is TRBV19, with D unresolved. Trimming pared 3 bases from V and 6 bases from J, leaving 15 bases between. Germline V lookup: CDR1 LNHDA, CDR2 SQIVND (reference sequence). The CDR3 is made up of 14 amino acids. In nucleotides, the CDR3 is TGTGCCAGTAGTATTAGCAGAGCTTCCCGCGAGCAGTACTTC. This encodes CASSISRASREQYF.

The rearrangement joins TRBV9 to TRBJ2-3; no reliable D call. This CDR3 comprises 12 residues. The V end lost 2 bases, the J end lost 2 bases, and 3 bases lay between the germline ends. Germline loops: CDR1 SGDLS, CDR2 YYNGEE. The CDR3 nucleotides read TGTGCCAGCAGCGTCATCACAGATACGCAGTATTTT. This codes for CASSVITDTQYF.

The chain has TRBV11-2 and TRBJ2-7; D is perhaps TRBD1 (5 bases). V lost 2 bases and J lost 2, with 13 bases in between. CDR3 length: 15 amino acids. Germline V gene sequence: CDR1 SGHAT, CDR2 FQNNGV. The CDR3 spells CASSLFPGYAYEQYF. The DNA for the CDR3 is TGTGCCAGCAGCTTATTTCCAGGGTATGCCTACGAGCAGTACTTC. The full variable domain, completed using reference TRBV11-2 and TRBJ2-7, is EAGVAQSPRYKIIEKRQSVAFWCNPISGHATLYWYQQILGQGPKLLIQFQNNGVVDDSQLPKDRFSAERLKGVDSTLKIQPAKLEDSAVYLCASSLFPGYAYEQYFGPGTRLTVT.

The rearrangement links TRBV6-1 to TRBJ1-4; 7 nucleotides match TRBD1. Germline values: CDR1 MNHNS, CDR2 SASEGT. With 5 bases clipped from V and 6 bases from J, the junction kept 6 bases outside the gene matches. This CDR3 has 14 residues. This CDR3 reads CASSTDRVHEKLFF. In DNA form, the CDR3 reads TGTGCCAGCAGTACTGACAGGGTACATGAAAAACTGTTTTTT.

The chain links TRBV27 to TRBJ1-6; 10 bases are shared with TRBD1. CDR1 and CDR2 (germline): MNHEY, SMNVEV (reference sequence). J lost 14 bases, V lost 2 bases, and 9 bases had no gene match. CDR3 length: 15 residues. This chain's CDR3 is CASSLDRGRERALHF. The CDR3 nucleotides are TGTGCCAGCAGTTTAGACAGGGGGCGGGAGAGGGCCCTCCACTTT.

V usage is TRBV5-1 and J usage is TRBJ1-2; D uncertain. The germline gives CDR1 SGHRS, CDR2 YFSETQ. V lost 5 bases and J 7 bases, leaving 18 bases between the germline ends. The CDR3 spans 14 residues. CDR3 bases: TGCGCCAGCAGAGTGGATACGCCTGGAGGTGGCTACACCTTC. The encoded protein is CASRVDTPGGGYTF.

CDR3 sequence: CASTSQGDTEAFF. CDR3 DNA sequence: TGTGCCAGCACGTCACAGGGCGACACTGAAGCTTTCTTT. The V call is TRBV6-1, the J call TRBJ1-1, with D perhaps TRBD1 (6 bases). Trimming left V 7 bases short and J 3 bases short, with 12 bases between. CDR1 is MNHNS, CDR2 SASEGT, per germline. The CDR3 loop spans 13 amino acids.

This rearrangement joins TRBV5-1 to TRBJ2-5; 10 nucleotides match TRBD1. The CDR3 has 14 amino acids. Germline CDR1 SGHRS, CDR2 YFSETQ. V shed 4 bases, J shed 4 bases, and the junction held 4 bases outside the gene matches. DNA for the CDR3: TGCGCCAGCAGCCCGAGGACAGGGGGAGAGACCCAGTACTTC. As protein: CASSPRTGGETQYF.

The rearrangement joins TRBV6-5 to TRBJ2-5, with 8 bases identical to TRBD2. This CDR3 contains 15 residues. Germline V gives CDR1 MNHEY, CDR2 SVGAGI. The V gene end was trimmed by 6 bases and the J gene end by 3 bases; junction bases not matched to a gene: 9. The CDR3 nucleotides read TGTGCCAGCAGGAGGGCGGGGGGCCTGAAAGAGACCCAGTACTTC. This encodes CASRRAGGLKETQYF.

J is TRBJ2-3 and V is TRBV10-3, with D possibly being TRBD2 (6 bases). Germline values: CDR1 ENHRY, CDR2 SYGVKD. With 10 bases removed from V and 6 bases from J, the gap between germline ends came to 23 bases. CDR3 length: 15 residues. The CDR3 nucleotides read TGTGCCACCTACACTGGACTAAAGGGAAGGGATACGCAGTATTTT. This encodes CATYTGLKGRDTQYF.

This clone was detected a few times. The chain carries TRBV9 and TRBJ2-6; D is perhaps TRBD2 (5 bases). The CDR3 runs to 15 residues. The V gene's germline CDR1 is SGDLS and CDR2 YYNGEE. Trimming took off 0 bases at V and 1 base at J, with 5 bases between the two ends. The CDR3 loop is CASSVGGSGANVLTF. The CDR3 DNA sequence: TGTGCCAGCAGCGTAGGAGGGTCTGGGGCCAACGTCCTGACTTTC.

The V gene is TRBV6-9, the J gene TRBJ2-7; TRBD2 aligns across 9 bases. Germline assignment: CDR1 MNHGY and CDR2 SVAAGI. J gave up 3 bases and V 9 bases, and 6 bases lay outside the gene matches. The length of the CDR3 is 13 residues. DNA of the CDR3: TGTGCCAGGTTAGCGGGGGCTGTCTACGAGCAGTACTTC. It codes for CARLAGAVYEQYF.

There are a few counts of this clone. The V and J genes are TRBV18 and TRBJ1-2, with 7 bases matching TRBD1. The CDR3 extends over 15 amino acids. The germline V gene has CDR1 KGHSH and CDR2 LQKENI. The V segment lost 4 bases and the J segment 4 bases; nucleotides outside the gene matches: 9. In DNA form, the CDR3 reads TGTGCCAGCTCACTCGGGACAGATGGCGTCTATGGCTACACCTTC. It encodes CASSLGTDGVYGYTF.

This clone was detected only once. The chain combines TRBV4-1 with TRBJ2-2; D might be TRBD2 (7 bases). CDR3 length: 18 amino acids. The germline gives CDR1 MGHRA, CDR2 YSYEKL. Trimming stripped 2 bases from V and 3 bases from J, with 19 bases between. CDR3 in amino acids: CASSQFLGGGGYTGELFF. The CDR3 DNA follows: TGCGCCAGCAGCCAATTTTTGGGGGGCGGGGGATACACCGGGGAGCTGTTTTTT.

V is TRBV7-3 and J is TRBJ2-1; 9 positions match TRBD2. The V segment lost 1 base and the J segment 5 bases; nucleotides outside the gene matches: 6. In germline, CDR1 is SGHTA, CDR2 FQGTGA. The length of the CDR3 is 16 residues. CDR3 sequence: CASSLRSLAGDNEQFF. For the CDR3, the DNA is TGTGCCAGCAGCTTAAGGTCACTAGCGGGCGACAATGAGCAGTTCTTC. The whole variable domain, remainder taken from reference TRBV7-3 and TRBJ2-1, is GAGVSQTPSNKVTEKGKYVELRCDPISGHTALYWYRQSLGQGPEFLIYFQGTGAADDSGLPNDRFFAVRPEGSVSTLKIQRTERGDSAVYLCASSLRSLAGDNEQFFGPGTRLTVL.

This clone came up once. The genes are TRBV4-1 and TRBJ2-7; 9 bases are shared with TRBD1. Germline CDR1 MGHRA, CDR2 YSYEKL. This CDR3 region has 15 residues. Trimming at V came to 3 bases and at J to 2 bases, leaving 5 bases not matched to a gene. Here the CDR3 reads CASSQPQGAPYEQYF. In DNA, the CDR3 is TGCGCCAGCAGCCAGCCACAGGGGGCCCCCTACGAGCAGTACTTC.

V is TRBV7-3 and J is TRBJ1-1; D may be TRBD1 (5 bases). The CDR3 loop spans 14 amino acids. V shed 5 bases and J shed 0 bases, with 10 bases lying between them. The germline V gene encodes CDR1 SGHTA and CDR2 FQGTGA. The CDR3 loop is CASSRDSLNTEAFF. The CDR3 DNA follows: TGTGCCAGCAGCCGCGACAGTCTGAACACTGAAGCTTTCTTT.

V gene TRBV6-5 combines with J gene TRBJ1-4, with D perhaps TRBD1 (6 bases). This CDR3 has 14 amino acids. In germline, CDR1 is MNHEY, CDR2 SVGAGI. Trimming left V 2 bases short and J 8 bases short, with 12 bases between. In nucleotides, the CDR3 is TGTGCCAGCAGTTACGGGCGGGGGCGGGAAAAACTGTTTTTT. It codes for CASSYGRGREKLFF.